A selection of T cell receptor beta chains follows, all from one sample in a study of CD8 T cells in ankylosing spondylitis. MiXCR, run by TCRdb on the 5' RACE reads, gives a single entry per CDR3 protein. The sample records over 20,000 distinct CDR3 sequences, about a sixth being singletons. Sequenced input: blood. All receptors come from a male donor with ankylosing spondylitis or in good health (not recorded which). Each CDR3 is given with its conserved first and last residue. D genes are given only for firm matches. The size field is filled for only some rows; it gives once, few, many or a size class.

CASSLSTDRFGELFF | TGTGCCAGCAGCTTATCGACGGACAGGTTCGGGGAGCTGTTTTTT | TRBJ2-2 | TRBV7-9 | few | TRBD1
CSAGTDSHTQYF | TGCAGCGCCGGGACAGATAGCCATACGCAGTATTTT | TRBJ2-3 | TRBV29-1 | medium-sized | TRBD1
CASSSGTSGGGETQYF | TGTGCCAGCAGTTCCGGGACTAGCGGGGGAGGAGAGACCCAGTACTTC | TRBJ2-5 | TRBV5-4 | NA | TRBD2
CSVGDPSTGELFF | TGCAGCGTTGGGGACCCTAGTACCGGGGAGCTGTTTTTT | TRBJ2-2 | TRBV29-1 | NA | NA
CASSLASSRNTGELFF | TGTGCCAGCAGCTTGGCCTCTAGCAGGAACACCGGGGAGCTGTTTTTT | TRBJ2-2 | TRBV5-4 | NA | NA
CATASGGVVNEQFF | TGTGCCACCGCCAGCGGGGGGGTGGTCAATGAGCAGTTCTTC | TRBJ2-1 | TRBV2 | NA | TRBD2
CASSSGGETQYF | TGTGCCAGCAGCTCTGGGGGAGAGACCCAGTACTTC | TRBJ2-5 | TRBV7-2 | NA | NA
CASSLFTSATSYEQYF | TGCGCCAGCAGCTTGTTTACTAGCGCGACCTCCTACGAGCAGTACTTC | TRBJ2-7 | TRBV5-1 | many | TRBD2
CASSSNPINQETQYF | TGTGCCAGCAGCTCGAACCCCATAAACCAAGAGACCCAGTACTTC | TRBJ2-5 | TRBV5-5 | many | NA
CASSLVARQGANEQFF | TGTGCCAGCAGCTTAGTTGCTCGCCAGGGGGCCAATGAGCAGTTCTTC | TRBJ2-1 | TRBV7-2 | NA | TRBD1
CASSLTGITEAFF | TGTGCCAGCAGCTTAACGGGGATCACTGAAGCTTTCTTT | TRBJ1-1 | TRBV7-3 | many | NA
CASSFGYAGGYNEQFF | TGTGCCAGCAGCTTTGGCTACGCGGGAGGATACAATGAGCAGTTCTTC | TRBJ2-1 | TRBV5-4 | many | TRBD2
CASWTSGRSGDTQYF | TGTGCCAGCTGGACTAGCGGGAGGTCAGGAGATACGCAGTATTTT | TRBJ2-3 | TRBV6-2/TRBV6-3 | few | TRBD2
CASAVSTEAFF | TGTGCCAGCGCGGTGAGCACTGAAGCTTTCTTT | TRBJ1-1 | TRBV7-2 | many | NA
CASSLLAGAYNEQFF | TGCGCCAGCAGCTTACTTGCGGGAGCCTACAATGAGCAGTTCTTC | TRBJ2-1 | TRBV5-1 | few | TRBD2
CASSPTLTTEAFF | TGCGCCAGCAGTCCTACTTTAACCACTGAAGCTTTCTTT | TRBJ1-1 | TRBV23-1 | many | NA
CASSSYNEQFF | TGCGCCAGCAGCTCATACAATGAGCAGTTCTTC | TRBJ2-1 | TRBV5-1 | many | NA
CASSLVVDTGELFF | TGCGCCAGCAGCTTGGTGGTGGACACCGGGGAGCTGTTTTTT | TRBJ2-2 | TRBV5-1 | NA | NA
CASSAMWDATEAFF | TGTGCCAGCAGCGCCATGTGGGATGCCACTGAAGCTTTCTTT | TRBJ1-1 | TRBV7-9 | many | NA
CASSGRVNQPQHF | TGTGCCAGCAGCGGACGGGTCAATCAGCCCCAGCATTTT | TRBJ1-5 | TRBV7-9 | many | NA
CASSLALLGNTEAFF | TGTGCCAGCAGCTTAGCGTTGTTGGGGAACACTGAAGCTTTCTTT | TRBJ1-1 | TRBV7-2 | many | NA
CSAPRDRVTYEQFF | TGCAGTGCTCCGCGGGACAGGGTGACGTATGAGCAGTTCTTC | TRBJ2-1 | TRBV20-1 | many | TRBD1
CASSLTGGEETQYF | TGTGCCAGCAGTTTGACAGGGGGTGAGGAGACCCAGTACTTC | TRBJ2-5 | TRBV2 | few | TRBD1
CASARVRETQYF | TGTGCCAGCGCCAGGGTCAGAGAGACCCAGTACTTC | TRBJ2-5 | TRBV7-2 | many | NA
CASSFSRGETQYF | TGTGCCAGCAGCTTCTCGAGGGGTGAGACCCAGTACTTC | TRBJ2-5 | TRBV7-9 | many | NA
CASSDVTGRGQGLHPYEQYF | TGTGCCAGCAGTGATGTTACGGGCAGGGGGCAGGGACTACACCCCTACGAGCAGTACTTC | TRBJ2-7 | TRBV2 | NA | NA